This TCR beta chain was sequenced in a study of identifying expanded T cells in peripheral blood. Assay used: immunoSEQ multiplex PCR; TCRdb lists only in-frame clones, some missing. The sample carries around 91,000 clones, about 91% recorded once. Study observations and caveats: Clone count variance between roughly 2-week samples rose with total template count.

Germline V gene data show CDR1 as MNHEY and CDR2 as SVGAGI. V was trimmed by 6 bases and J by 7 bases, leaving 13 bases between them. The CDR3 contains 13 residues. Comments on this clone: Its antigen is not known.

The chain is built from TRBV6-5 and TRBJ2-1; D not certain. This TCR came from a person aged 18 to 75 in good health. Sequencing used blood. The CDR3 reads CASRRLGRNEQFF. The CDR3 bases are TGTGCCAGCAGAAGACTGGGTCGGAATGAGCAGTTCTTC.